The T cell receptor beta chain under discussion was sequenced for a study of long-term antiretroviral therapy in people with HIV. Findings and caveats of the study: Even long-term ART left TRB diversity below transplant donor controls, despite gains.

immunoSEQ v3.0 was run at survey level. This table comes from immunoSEQ multiplex PCR, and its TCRdb copy is limited to in-frame clones, with some not included. The sample lists some 11,000 clones; about 81% were seen once. About this clone itself: The antigen is unknown.

Trimming cost V 1 base and J 2 bases, with 7 bases left between them. The CDR3 has 14 amino acids. Germline-derived CDR1 and CDR2 are SGHRS and YFSETQ. Per donor, a minimum of one pre-ART and a minimum of two post-ART PBMC samples were available. Every HIV-positive participant received treatment in the United States. This TCR was recovered from a man aged 45-60 years with HIV. The chain joins TRBV5-1 to TRBJ2-1; D is uncertain. This material consisted of unsorted PBMCs, taken 7.2 years after starting antiretroviral therapy. The DNA for the CDR3 is TGCGCCAGCAGCTTGTATAGGGCCTACAATGAGCAGTTCTTC. Its protein product is CASSLYRAYNEQFF.